Each of the 15 T cell receptor beta chains below was sequenced from the same sample in a study of T-cell memory formation after mild COVID-19 (dated by TCRdb to the early 2020s). The method behind the library was 5' RACE. TCRdb records Illumina NovaSeq 6000 as the sequencer. TCRdb trimmed the raw reads at Q25, called clones with MiXCR and kept productive beta chains. Duplicate CDR3 protein sequences are folded into a single record with the most common DNA and genes. This sample lists roughly 580,000 distinct CDR3 sequences; around 17% were detected once. The ten largest clones take up more than 10% of the sample. Material for sequencing was PBMCs or a T cell subset sorted from them (not recorded which). The receptors here all came from an adult woman who had mild COVID-19 (a few samples of this study predate the infection). The sample titles of this study are shuffled in the database, so cell type and time point are left out; the donor was told from shared clones.

This clonotype occurred a few times. The V gene is TRBV18, the J gene TRBJ1-1; D possibly corresponds to TRBD1 (6 bases). The germline V gene has CDR1 KGHSH and CDR2 LQKENI. The CDR3 covers 19 residues. The V gene lost 3 bases and the J gene lost 0 bases, with 23 bases spanning the gap. The CDR3 loop reads CASSPAVGGRTAMNTEAFF. DNA for the CDR3: TGTGCCAGCTCACCCGCCGTTGGGGGCCGGACGGCTATGAACACTGAAGCTTTCTTT. The entire variable domain, with the rest obtained from reference TRBV18 and TRBJ1-1, is as follows: NAGVMQNPRHLVRRRGQEARLRCSPMKGHSHVYWYRQLPEEGLKFMVYLQKENIIDESGMPKERFSAEFPKEGPSILRIQQVVRGDSAAYFCASSPAVGGRTAMNTEAFFGQGTRLTVV.

This clonotype was counted only a few times. The chain links TRBV4-1 to TRBJ1-2; no firm D call. V lost 0 bases and J lost 8, with 7 bases in between. The CDR3 totals 12 residues. Germline V gene lookup returns CDR1 MGHRA and CDR2 YSYEKL. The CDR3 loop reads CASSQDLIGYTF. The CDR3 nucleotides are TGCGCCAGCAGCCAAGATCTTATAGGCTACACCTTC.

The chain has TRBV7-9 and TRBJ1-1; D is perhaps TRBD1 (6 bases). The germline V gene encodes CDR1 SEHNR and CDR2 FQNEAQ (reference sequence). The CDR3 extends over 13 amino acids. Trimming pared 8 bases from V and 0 bases from J, leaving 10 bases between. The CDR3 sequence is CASQGLMNTEAFF. In nucleotides, the CDR3 is TGTGCCAGCCAGGGGTTGATGAACACTGAAGCTTTCTTT.

The chain is built from TRBV24-1 and TRBJ2-7; D is undetermined. V dropped 3 bases and J dropped 3 bases, with 5 bases sitting between them. Per germline, CDR1 KGHDR and CDR2 SFDVKD. The CDR3 covers 12 residues. The CDR3 DNA follows: TGTGCCACCAGTGATGCAAGCTACGAGCAGTACTTC. It codes for CATSDASYEQYF.

This clonotype was counted between two and nine times. J is TRBJ1-2 and V is TRBV4-1, with no clear D. From germline, CDR1 is MGHRA and CDR2 YSYEKL. The CDR3 consists of 14 residues. The V end lost 1 base, the J end lost 4 bases, and 10 bases lay between the germline ends. The CDR3 is CASSQVLRSYGYTF. The CDR3 DNA reads as TGCGCCAGCAGCCAAGTTCTGAGGAGCTATGGCTACACCTTC.

The V and J genes are TRBV10-3 and TRBJ2-7, with 11 bases fitting TRBD1. V was pared by 2 bases and J by 0 bases, with 3 bases of the junction left unmatched. The V gene's germline CDR1 is ENHRY and CDR2 SYGVKD. The CDR3 spans 16 residues. The CDR3 reads CAISEHGTGGSYEQYF. CDR3 DNA sequence: TGTGCCATCAGTGAGCATGGGACAGGGGGCTCCTACGAGCAGTACTTC.

This clonotype has a handful of counts. The V call is TRBV19, the J call TRBJ2-5; D is uncertain. The CDR3 spans 16 residues. V lost 3 bases to trimming and J lost 0 bases, with 14 bases between them. Germline assignment: CDR1 LNHDA and CDR2 SQIVND (reference sequence). Here the CDR3 DNA reads TGTGCCAGTAGTATTAGAAGGGCTAGGGACCAAGAGACCCAGTACTTC. Its translation: CASSIRRARDQETQYF.

This clonotype has a handful of counts. The chain couples TRBV2 to TRBJ2-2, with D perhaps TRBD2 (5 bases). Germline CDR1 and CDR2: SNHLY and FYNNEI. The length of the CDR3 is 14 residues. Trimming stripped 7 bases from V and 7 bases from J, with 16 bases between. CDR3: CASKEAIPDGELFF. DNA of the CDR3: TGTGCCAGCAAGGAGGCCATTCCTGACGGGGAGCTGTTTTTT.

This clonotype was seen only a few times. The chain combines TRBV6-2 or TRBV6-3 with TRBJ2-7, with a possible D match to TRBD2 (5 bases). Germline V gene lookup returns CDR1 MNHEY and CDR2 SVGEGT. There are 16 residues in the CDR3. With 0 bases removed from V and 3 bases from J, the gap between germline ends came to 15 bases. CDR3 residues: CASSYSVRTSGYEQYF. The CDR3 coding sequence is TGTGCCAGCAGTTACTCGGTGAGAACAAGCGGCTACGAGCAGTACTTC.

This clonotype was counted many times. The CDR3 reads CASSSRLAGTYEQYF. CDR3 in DNA: TGCGCCAGCAGCTCCCGACTAGCGGGGACCTACGAGCAGTACTTC. V is TRBV5-1 and J is TRBJ2-7; 11 positions match TRBD2. Germline V gene data show CDR1 as SGHRS and CDR2 as YFSETQ. Trimming removed 3 bases from V and 2 bases from J; junction bases left unmatched: 4. There are 15 residues in the CDR3. Filled out from reference TRBV5-1 and TRBJ2-7, the complete variable domain reads KAGVTQTPRYLIKTRGQQVTLSCSPISGHRSVSWYQQTPGQGLQFLFEYFSETQRNKGNFPGRFSGRQFSNSRSEMNVSTLELGDSALYLCASSSRLAGTYEQYFGPGTRLTVT.

V gene TRBV4-1 combines with J gene TRBJ2-7; 14 nucleotides agree with TRBD2. From germline, CDR1 is MGHRA and CDR2 YSYEKL. J gave up 3 bases and V 3 bases, and 4 bases lay outside the gene matches. There are 16 residues in the CDR3. In DNA form, the CDR3 reads TGCGCCAGCAGCCAGGGACTAGCGGGGGCTCTCTACGAGCAGTACTTC. This codes for CASSQGLAGALYEQYF.

This clonotype has more than one count but fewer than ten. J is TRBJ2-7 and V is TRBV19; 9 nucleotides match TRBD1. This CDR3 is built from 16 residues. Losses at the gene ends were 8 bases for V and 4 bases for J; bases not matched to a gene: 15. The germline V gene has CDR1 LNHDA and CDR2 SQIVND (reference sequence). The CDR3 DNA sequence: TGTGCCAGTTCTAAAACTGCCGGGACAGGGAGGTACGAGCAGTACTTC. This sequence encodes CASSKTAGTGRYEQYF.

This clonotype has only a few counts. The rearrangement joins TRBV7-8 to TRBJ2-1; TRBD1 matches 7 bases. The CDR3 is 16 amino acids. Unmatched junction bases numbered 9, after V lost 0 bases and J lost 7 bases. Germline loops: CDR1 SGHVS, CDR2 FQNEAQ. Here the CDR3 reads CASSLARTGDENEQFF. The CDR3 DNA reads TGTGCCAGCAGCTTAGCCCGGACAGGAGATGAGAATGAGCAGTTCTTC. Complete variable domain (other parts from reference TRBV7-8 and TRBJ2-1): GAGVSQSPRYKVAKRGQDVALRCDPISGHVSLFWYQQALGQGPEFLTYFQNEAQLDKSGLPSDRFFAERPEGSVSTLKIQRTQQEDSAVYLCASSLARTGDENEQFFGPGTRLTVL.

This rearrangement joins TRBV5-1 to TRBJ2-2; maybe TRBD1 (5 bases). Germline assignment: CDR1 SGHRS and CDR2 YFSETQ. The CDR3 runs 13 residues. V was trimmed by 4 bases and J by 5 bases, leaving 9 bases between them. The chain's CDR3 is CASSEQATGELFF. CDR3 DNA: TGCGCCAGCAGCGAACAGGCTACCGGGGAGCTGTTTTTT.

V gene TRBV12-3 or TRBV12-4 combines with J gene TRBJ2-1, with TRBD2 matching 9 bases. The CDR3 is 13 residues long. V was clipped by 5 bases and J by 15 bases; unmatched bases: 11. In nucleotides, the CDR3 is TGTGCCAGCAGTCCCGAACCAGCGGGAGGCGCGTTCTTC. This translates into CASSPEPAGGAFF.